This T cell receptor beta chain was sequenced for a study of blood T cell repertoires in COVID-19. Study at large: From the United States, Italy and Spain came samples of acute and convalescent COVID-19. Nucleic acid was either cDNA or gDNA, and it came from T cells, B-cell-depleted T cells, or PBMCs.

Methods used by the authors: Amplification with reference gene primers provided the estimates of nucleated cell counts. Assay: immunoSEQ multiplex PCR; the TCRdb copy retains only in-frame clones and omits some. V and J calls and clone size follow that table, whereas D and trimming were derived from the DNA. The sample includes more than 95,000 clones, roughly 87% of them seen just once. The CDR3 consists of 15 residues. Germline trimming cut 5 bases from V and 6 bases from J; bases unmatched to any gene: 12. Looked up from germline, CDR1 is SGHNT and CDR2 is YENEEA. Sequencing was done on a sample of peripheral blood. The chain is built from TRBV11-3 and TRBJ1-1, with 7 nucleotides matching TRBD1. This receptor was taken from a man aged 45 to 65 with acute or convalescent COVID-19. The chain's CDR3 is CASSNRDRAVAEAFF. In nucleotides, the CDR3 is TGTGCCAGCAGCAACCGCGACAGGGCGGTAGCTGAAGCTTTCTTT.